This TCR beta chain emerged from a study of T cells in women clearing cervical HPV infection. The table came from immunoSEQ multiplex PCR; TCRdb's copy has only in-frame clones and leaves some out. The table lists fewer than 25,000 clones, with about 17% in the top ten. The clonotype comes from a woman between 18 and 70 years old with a cervical HPV16 infection that either progressed to CIN3+ or cleared (not recorded which). Source material: blood buffy coat.

The CDR3 protein is CASSEEKGGLEQFF. CDR3 DNA (partial): TGTGCCAGCAGTGAAGAGAAAGGGGGCCTTGAG. This chain uses TRBV2 with TRBJ2-1; 7 nucleotides match TRBD1. The read comes to an end 3 residues before the CDR3 does, leaving the germline J gene to fill in the end. Losses at the gene ends were 1 base for V and 9 bases for J; bases not matched to a gene: 6. Looked up from germline, CDR1 is SNHLY and CDR2 is FYNNEI. The CDR3 is 14 amino acids. Using reference TRBV2 and TRBJ2-1 for the parts outside the CDR3, the full variable domain is EPEVTQTPSHQVTQMGQEVILRCVPISNHLYFYWYRQILGQKVEFLVSFYNNEISEKSEIFDDQFSVERPDGSNFTLKIRSTKLEDSAMYFCASSEEKGGLEQFFGPGTRLTVL.